The 26 T cell receptor beta chains listed next were all sequenced from one sample in a study of patients and donors after allogeneic stem cell transplantation. TCRdb ran MiXCR on the RT-PCR reads and lists one entry per CDR3 protein. Among roughly 190,000 distinct CDR3 sequences listed, around two fifths were seen once. The sample comprised blood, either unsorted or a sorted T cell fraction (not recorded which). These receptors were obtained from a human donor who was either an allogeneic HSCT recipient or a stem cell or donor lymphocyte infusion donor (not recorded which). It is not recorded whose cells these are; they may come from a transplant donor.

V usage is TRBV12-3 or TRBV12-4 and J usage is TRBJ1-2; D possibly corresponds to TRBD1 (5 bases). The V gene lost 8 bases and the J gene lost 7 bases, with 11 bases spanning the gap. The CDR3 spans 11 residues. CDR3 nucleotide sequence: TGTGCCAGCGGAGGGGAGCGTGGCTACACCTTC. It yields the protein CASGGERGYTF.

This sequence joins TRBV6-5 and TRBJ1-2, with D perhaps matching TRBD1 (6 bases). Between the trimmed V and J ends, which lost 2 bases and 6 bases, there was a span of 16 bases. Germline lookup yields CDR1 MNHEY and CDR2 SVGAGI. CDR3 length: 15 residues. The CDR3 loop reads CASSYTLGGGDGYTF. Written as DNA, the CDR3 is TGTGCCAGCAGTTACACCCTGGGAGGGGGGGATGGCTACACCTTC.

This rearrangement joins TRBV24-1 to TRBJ1-1; D is possibly TRBD1 (5 bases). The CDR3 sequence is 15 residues long. Germline values: CDR1 KGHDR, CDR2 SFDVKD. With 7 bases removed from V and 1 base from J, the gap between germline ends came to 15 bases. The CDR3 bases are TGTGCCACCAGCTTAGGGGCTACAGGGAACACTGAAGCTTTCTTT. It translates to CATSLGATGNTEAFF.

The chain has TRBV7-9 and TRBJ1-4; perhaps TRBD1 as D (6 bases). Germline CDR1 SEHNR, CDR2 FQNEAQ (reference sequence). Trimming cost V 2 bases and J 6 bases, with 10 bases left between them. This CDR3 has 14 amino acids. The DNA for the CDR3 is TGTGCCAGCAGCTTAAGACAGGACGATGAAAAACTGTTTTTT. It codes for CASSLRQDDEKLFF.

The V gene is TRBV29-1, the J gene TRBJ2-1; a possible D gene is TRBD2 (5 bases). The length of the CDR3 is 14 residues. V dropped 6 bases and J dropped 7 bases, with 19 bases sitting between them. CDR1 and CDR2 from the germline V gene are SQVTM and ANQGSEA. The CDR3 is CSVPSRGGGNEQFF. Here the CDR3 DNA reads TGCAGCGTCCCTTCTCGAGGAGGTGGTAATGAGCAGTTCTTC.

This clonotype was counted only a few times. The chain links TRBV9 to TRBJ2-7; D ambiguous. This CDR3 is built from 15 residues. With 0 bases removed from V and 0 bases from J, the gap between germline ends came to 10 bases. In germline, CDR1 is SGDLS, CDR2 YYNGEE. CDR3 loop: CASSVGAESSYEQYF. The CDR3, as DNA: TGTGCCAGCAGCGTAGGCGCCGAAAGCTCCTACGAGCAGTACTTC.

This clonotype was counted only a few times. The chain uses TRBV29-1 and TRBJ2-1; 11 nucleotides agree with TRBD2. The CDR3 totals 14 residues. CDR1 is SQVTM and CDR2 is ANQGSEA in the germline V gene. Trimming at V came to 7 bases and at J to 9 bases, leaving 11 bases not matched to a gene. In DNA, the CDR3 is TGCAGCGCCACTACCCGACTAGCGGGGACTGAGCAGTTCTTC. The encoded protein is CSATTRLAGTEQFF.

This clonotype was recorded only once. The chain carries TRBV28 and TRBJ2-5, with unresolved D. The V end lost 5 bases, the J end lost 6 bases, and 25 bases lay between the germline ends. The CDR3 has 17 amino acids. Looked up from germline, CDR1 is MDHEN and CDR2 is SYDVKM. The CDR3 region has the DNA TGTGCCAGCAGTCTGTCCCCCTTTTCGCTAGATTTGAAGACCCAGTACTTC. Amino acid sequence: CASSLSPFSLDLKTQYF. Complete variable domain (other parts from reference TRBV28 and TRBJ2-5): DVKVTQSSRYLVKRTGEKVFLECVQDMDHENMFWYRQDPGLGLRLIYFSYDVKMKEKGDIPEGYSVSREKKERFSLILESASTNQTSMYLCASSLSPFSLDLKTQYFGPGTRLLVL.

This chain links TRBV10-3 with TRBJ2-7; D call uncertain. V was trimmed by 1 base and J by 7 bases, leaving 5 bases between them. Germline V gene data show CDR1 as ENHRY and CDR2 as SYGVKD. The CDR3 length is 11 residues. In DNA, the CDR3 is TGTGCCATCAGTGAGTTGAGAGAGCAGTACTTC. It is translated as CAISELREQYF.

A few counts support this clonotype. V gene TRBV4-2 combines with J gene TRBJ2-4; D gene ambiguous. This CDR3 has 15 residues. V lost 0 bases and J lost 0, with 6 bases in between. From germline, CDR1 is LGHNA and CDR2 YNFKEQ. CDR3: CASSQDRLAKNIQYF. As DNA, the CDR3 is TGTGCCAGCAGCCAAGATCGGCTAGCCAAAAACATTCAGTACTTC.

This clonotype was detected only a few times. The gene calls are TRBV7-3 and TRBJ1-1, with 7 positions matching TRBD1. The CDR3 extends over 14 amino acids. With 5 bases clipped from V and 0 bases from J, the junction kept 3 bases outside the gene matches. Germline V CDR1 and CDR2: SGHTA, FQGTGA. As DNA, the CDR3 is TGTGCCAGCAGCCGGGACAGCATGAACACTGAAGCTTTCTTT. Its protein product is CASSRDSMNTEAFF.

This sequence joins TRBV4-2 and TRBJ2-1; 8 positions match TRBD2. The CDR3 loop spans 13 amino acids. Trimming took 1 base from V and 14 from J; bases not matched to a gene: 7. Germline loops: CDR1 LGHNA, CDR2 YNFKEQ. CDR3 nucleotide sequence: TGTGCCAGCAGCCAAGGAAGCGGGAGTTACGAGTTCTTC. Translating it yields CASSQGSGSYEFF.

V usage is TRBV27 and J usage is TRBJ1-1; D might be TRBD1 (6 bases). The germline V and J ends were trimmed by 2 bases and 1 base, with 14 bases remaining between them. This CDR3 is built from 16 residues. Germline values: CDR1 MNHEY, CDR2 SMNVEV (reference sequence). CDR3 sequence reads: CASSLQGLGWNTEAFF. The CDR3 nucleotides read TGTGCCAGCAGTTTACAGGGGTTGGGGTGGAACACTGAAGCTTTCTTT.

This chain joins TRBV20-1 and TRBJ2-2, with TRBD1 identical over 7 bases. With V trimmed by 7 bases and J by 5 bases, 13 bases remained unmatched. Germline lookup yields CDR1 DFQATT and CDR2 SNEGSKA (reference sequence). CDR3 size: 15 residues. CDR3 sequence reads: CSVPRQGVSTGELFF. Written as DNA, the CDR3 is TGCAGTGTTCCCCGACAGGGCGTATCAACCGGGGAGCTGTTTTTT.

The chain has TRBV24-1 and TRBJ1-5; no firm D call. The ends were cut back, 4 bases at V and 9 bases at J, with 15 bases in the middle. The CDR3 runs to 14 residues. From germline, CDR1 is KGHDR and CDR2 SFDVKD. CDR3 amino acids: CATSEGRSSGPQHF. CDR3 nucleotide sequence: TGTGCCACCAGTGAAGGACGGAGCTCGGGGCCCCAGCATTTT.

This clonotype was counted a few times. The V gene is TRBV12-3 or TRBV12-4, the J gene TRBJ2-5; TRBD2 agrees at 7 bases. V lost 6 bases to trimming and J lost 2 bases; unmatched junction nucleotides: 9. The CDR3 has 15 residues. CDR3 DNA sequence: TGTGCCAGCAGCCCAAGCGGGGTTCTACAAGAGACCCAGTACTTC. Amino acid sequence: CASSPSGVLQETQYF.

This clonotype appeared a few times. The rearrangement joins TRBV10-3 to TRBJ1-2; D possibly corresponds to TRBD1 (6 bases). The CDR3 extends over 14 amino acids. V dropped 5 bases and J dropped 2 bases, with 12 bases sitting between them. CDR1 and CDR2 from the germline V gene are ENHRY and SYGVKD. CDR3: CAISLGAQNYGYTF. The CDR3 bases are TGTGCCATCAGTTTGGGGGCGCAAAACTATGGCTACACCTTC.

The chain is built from TRBV12-3 or TRBV12-4 and TRBJ2-1; 11 bases are a match to TRBD2. The CDR3 sequence is 17 residues long. Unmatched junction bases numbered 14, after V lost 5 bases and J lost 8 bases. CDR3 region: CASSARAETSGKDEQFF. The DNA for the CDR3 is TGTGCCAGCAGTGCCCGTGCTGAGACTAGCGGGAAAGATGAGCAGTTCTTC.

This clonotype appeared a few times. The rearrangement uses TRBV6-6 and TRBJ1-6; maybe TRBD1 (6 bases). Germline lookup yields CDR1 MNHNY and CDR2 SVGAGI (reference sequence). The CDR3 sequence is 19 residues long. The V end lost 0 bases, the J end lost 0 bases, and 15 bases lay between the germline ends. CDR3 region: CASSYSWQGRSSYNSPLHF. CDR3 sequence (DNA): TGTGCCAGCAGTTACTCTTGGCAGGGGCGGAGCTCCTATAATTCACCCCTCCACTTT.

J is TRBJ2-1 and V is TRBV28; D not resolved. The germline CDR1 and CDR2 sequences are MDHEN and SYDVKM. This CDR3 comprises 14 residues. V gave up 4 bases and J gave up 6 bases, with 13 bases separating them. Written as DNA, the CDR3 is TGTGCCAGCAGTTCCCTAGGGCTACTCAATGAGCAGTTCTTC. This codes for CASSSLGLLNEQFF.

The V gene is TRBV28, the J gene TRBJ2-2; D is undetermined. In germline, CDR1 is MDHEN, CDR2 SYDVKM. The V and J ends lost 5 bases and 1 base respectively, with 17 bases between them. This CDR3 region has 17 residues. As DNA, the CDR3 is TGTGCCAGCAGTCCCCGAGGACGGGCCGAGAACACCGGGGAGCTGTTTTTT. Encoded protein: CASSPRGRAENTGELFF.

CDR3 nucleotides: TGTGCCAGCAGCCAAGAAGGGACAGGGCCCAAAAACATTCAGTACTTC. This gives the protein CASSQEGTGPKNIQYF. The chain links TRBV4-2 to TRBJ2-4; 9 bases fit TRBD1. V shed 0 bases and J 2 bases; nucleotides not matched to a gene: 2. The germline V gene has CDR1 LGHNA and CDR2 YNFKEQ. CDR3 size: 16 residues.

This clonotype occurred a few times. The CDR3 region is CAISDWLAGFSTDTQYF. The CDR3 DNA sequence: TGTGCCATCAGTGATTGGCTAGCGGGATTTAGCACAGATACGCAGTATTTT. The chain is built from TRBV10-3 and TRBJ2-3, with TRBD2 identical over 9 bases. The CDR3 extends over 17 amino acids. From germline, CDR1 is ENHRY and CDR2 SYGVKD. V lost 3 bases, J lost 0 bases, and 7 bases stayed unmatched.

There are a few counts of this clonotype. The chain is built from TRBV6-2 or TRBV6-3 and TRBJ1-1, with a possible D match to TRBD1 (6 bases). V was shortened by 4 bases and J by 9 bases, with 15 bases between the two germline ends. CDR3 length: 13 residues. Germline V gene lookup returns CDR1 MNHEY and CDR2 SVGEGT. In DNA, the CDR3 is TGTGCCAGCAGTTTTCGGACCGGGACAAAAGCTTTCTTT. This translates into CASSFRTGTKAFF.

V usage is TRBV7-8 and J usage is TRBJ2-3; D is unclear. Germline V gene data show CDR1 as SGHVS and CDR2 as FQNEAQ. Trimming left V 0 bases short and J 5 bases short, with 15 bases between. CDR3 length: 16 amino acids. The CDR3 DNA is TGTGCCAGCAGCTTAGCGACCCCCCTCCCGGAAGATACGCAGTATTTT. It yields the protein CASSLATPLPEDTQYF.

This clonotype came up a few times. This chain joins TRBV5-1 and TRBJ2-1; D is possibly TRBD2 (5 bases). This CDR3 is 16 amino acids long. V was cut by 0 bases and J by 0 bases, with 10 bases left in between. Germline CDR1 reads SGHRS; CDR2 reads YFSETQ. CDR3 protein: CASSLDGRVSYNEQFF. The CDR3 DNA sequence: TGCGCCAGCAGCTTGGACGGGCGGGTCTCCTACAATGAGCAGTTCTTC.